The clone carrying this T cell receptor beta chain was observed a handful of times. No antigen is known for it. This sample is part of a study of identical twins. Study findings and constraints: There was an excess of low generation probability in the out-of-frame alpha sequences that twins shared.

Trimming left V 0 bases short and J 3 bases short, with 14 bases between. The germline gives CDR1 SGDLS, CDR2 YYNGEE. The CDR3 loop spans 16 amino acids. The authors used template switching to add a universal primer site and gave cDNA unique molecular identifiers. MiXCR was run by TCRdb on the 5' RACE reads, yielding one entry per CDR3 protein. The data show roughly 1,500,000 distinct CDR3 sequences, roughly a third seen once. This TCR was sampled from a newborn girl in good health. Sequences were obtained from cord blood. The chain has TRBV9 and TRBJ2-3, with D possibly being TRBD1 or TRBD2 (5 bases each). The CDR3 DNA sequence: TGTGCCAGCAGCGTAGTTGGGGGATCGGGGACAGATACGCAGTATTTT. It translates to CASSVVGGSGTDTQYF.